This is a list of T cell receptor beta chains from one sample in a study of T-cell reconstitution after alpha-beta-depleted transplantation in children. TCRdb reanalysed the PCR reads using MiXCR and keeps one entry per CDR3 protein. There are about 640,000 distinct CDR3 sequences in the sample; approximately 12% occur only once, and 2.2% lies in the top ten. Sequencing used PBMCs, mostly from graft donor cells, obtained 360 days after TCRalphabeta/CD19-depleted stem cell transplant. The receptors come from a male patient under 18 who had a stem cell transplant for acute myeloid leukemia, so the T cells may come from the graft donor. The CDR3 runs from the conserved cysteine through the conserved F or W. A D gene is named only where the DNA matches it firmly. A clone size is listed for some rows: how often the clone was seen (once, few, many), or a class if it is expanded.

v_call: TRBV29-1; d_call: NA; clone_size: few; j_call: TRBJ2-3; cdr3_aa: CSVPSRTYTDTQYF; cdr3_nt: TGCAGCGTCCCGAGTAGGACCTACACAGATACGCAGTATTTT
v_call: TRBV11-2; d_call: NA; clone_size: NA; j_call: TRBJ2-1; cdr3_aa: CASSLGLRVSNEQFF; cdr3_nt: TGTGCCAGCAGCTTAGGCCTAAGGGTTAGCAATGAGCAGTTCTTC
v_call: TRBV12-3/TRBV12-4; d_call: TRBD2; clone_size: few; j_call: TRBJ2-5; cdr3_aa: CASGPSGAGETQYF; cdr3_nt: TGTGCCAGCGGACCTAGCGGGGCCGGGGAGACCCAGTACTTC
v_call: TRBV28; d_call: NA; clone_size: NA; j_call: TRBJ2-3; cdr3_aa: CASSSSPEDTQYF; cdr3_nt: TGTGCCAGCAGTTCCAGCCCTGAGGATACGCAGTATTTT
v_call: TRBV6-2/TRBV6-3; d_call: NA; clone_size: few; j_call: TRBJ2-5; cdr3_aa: CASSYRLQETQYF; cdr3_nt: TGTGCCAGCAGTTATAGACTACAAGAGACCCAGTACTTC
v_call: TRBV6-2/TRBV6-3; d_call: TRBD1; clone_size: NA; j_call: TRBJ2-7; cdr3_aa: CATCRTGGLFYEQYF; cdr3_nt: TGTGCCACTTGTCGGACAGGGGGCCTTTTTTACGAGCAGTACTTC
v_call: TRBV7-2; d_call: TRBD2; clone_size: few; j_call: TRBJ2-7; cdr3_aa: CASSLLGLASSYEQYF; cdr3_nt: TGTGCCAGCAGCTTACTTGGACTAGCAAGCTCCTACGAGCAGTACTTC
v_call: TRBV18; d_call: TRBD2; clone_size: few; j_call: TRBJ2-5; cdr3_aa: CASSPLPGLAGAETQYF; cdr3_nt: TGTGCCAGCTCACCACTCCCGGGACTAGCGGGAGCGGAGACCCAGTACTTC
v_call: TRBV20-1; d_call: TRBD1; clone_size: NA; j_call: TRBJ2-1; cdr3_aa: CSAQSGTGRYNEQFF; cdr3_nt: TGCAGTGCTCAATCCGGGACAGGTCGTTACAATGAGCAGTTCTTC
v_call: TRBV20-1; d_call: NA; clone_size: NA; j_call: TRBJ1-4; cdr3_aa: CSARDKSPRERVLANEKLFF; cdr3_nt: TGCAGTGCTAGAGATAAATCCCCTCGCGAACGGGTCCTTGCTAATGAAAAACTGTTTTTT
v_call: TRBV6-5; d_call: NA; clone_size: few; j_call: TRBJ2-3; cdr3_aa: CASQSARLPNTQYF; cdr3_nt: TGTGCCAGCCAAAGTGCCCGACTACCGAATACGCAGTATTTT
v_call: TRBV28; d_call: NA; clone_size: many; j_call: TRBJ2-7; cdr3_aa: CASSLQGKGYEQYF; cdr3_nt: TGTGCCAGCAGCCTGCAGGGAAAGGGCTACGAGCAGTACTTC
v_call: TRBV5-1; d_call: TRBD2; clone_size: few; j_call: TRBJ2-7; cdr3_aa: CASSHALAGFTYEQYF; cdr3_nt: TGCGCCAGCAGCCACGCACTAGCGGGATTTACCTACGAGCAGTACTTC
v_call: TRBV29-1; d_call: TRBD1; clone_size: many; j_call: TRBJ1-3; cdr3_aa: CSVGTGGLHSGNTIYF; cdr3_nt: TGCAGCGTTGGGACAGGAGGCCTCCACTCTGGAAACACCATATATTTT
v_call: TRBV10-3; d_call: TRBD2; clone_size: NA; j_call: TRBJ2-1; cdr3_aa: CAIRPEGTSGSYEQFF; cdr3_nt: TGTGCCATCAGACCTGAAGGGACTAGCGGGAGCTATGAGCAGTTCTTC
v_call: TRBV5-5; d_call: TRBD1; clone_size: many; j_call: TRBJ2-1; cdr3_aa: CASSFQGGDGIEQFF; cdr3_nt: TGTGCCAGCAGCTTTCAAGGGGGCGACGGAATTGAGCAGTTCTTC